Below, 3 T cell receptor beta chains from the same sample are listed, as sequenced in a study of STAT5B mutations in CD4+ large granular lymphocyte leukemia. Some clones are missing from TCRdb's copy, which holds only in-frame ones; the method was immunoSEQ multiplex PCR. Here the sample spans nearly 35,000 clones, about 70% being singletons. Sequencing was performed on CD4+ T cells from blood buffy coats. Receptors were obtained from a human donor in good health.

The V call is TRBV27, the J call TRBJ1-1, with no clear D. CDR1 is MNHEY and CDR2 is SMNVEV in the germline V gene (reference sequence). The CDR3 runs 15 residues. V was clipped by 6 bases and J by 4 bases, with 18 bases between them. The CDR3 is CASSPPPDRGTEAFF. The DNA for the CDR3 is TGTGCCAGCAGCCCCCCCCCGGACCGAGGCACTGAAGCTTTCTTT.

The rearrangement uses TRBV19 and TRBJ2-6; TRBD1 matches at 10 bases. The CDR3 sequence is 15 residues long. The V segment lost 5 bases and the J segment 2 bases; nucleotides outside the gene matches: 0. Germline V gene lookup returns CDR1 LNHDA and CDR2 SQIVND (reference sequence). This CDR3 reads CASSGQGAGANVLTF. The CDR3 nucleotides are TGTGCCAGTAGTGGACAGGGGGCTGGGGCCAACGTCCTGACTTTC.

This sequence joins TRBV19 and TRBJ2-3; possibly TRBD2 for D (6 bases). The CDR3 loop spans 14 amino acids. CDR1 and CDR2 from the germline V gene are LNHDA and SQIVND (reference sequence). V was cut by 10 bases and J by 0 bases, with 14 bases left in between. CDR3 DNA sequence: TGTGCCACTCGGGACGGAGGGAGCACAGATACGCAGTATTTT. Encoded protein: CATRDGGSTDTQYF.